The source of this T cell receptor beta chain is a study of blood T cells in healthy people across ages. The study, taken as a whole, reports: Diversity was higher, and naive CD4+ cells more numerous, in long-lived donors than in aged donors.

Ten or more counts support this clonotype. Its antigen is undetermined. The use of a sample-barcoded 5' primer and a J-beta primer mix characterized a second PCR of roughly 6 to 11 cycles. TCRdb re-derived calls from the 5' RACE reads in MiXCR, one entry per CDR3 protein. The table records 650,000 to 700,000 distinct CDR3 sequences, 32% of them present only once. This CDR3 contains 14 residues. Trimming shortened V by 6 bases and J by 3 bases, and 15 bases separated the two germline ends. V is TRBV12-3 or TRBV12-4 and J is TRBJ2-7; TRBD1 might be the D (5 bases). The sequenced material came from blood. The sequence was obtained from an elderly woman in good health. DNA of the CDR3: TGTGCCAGCAGCGATCAGGGTCAAGACTACGAGCAGTACTTC. It codes for CASSDQGQDYEQYF.